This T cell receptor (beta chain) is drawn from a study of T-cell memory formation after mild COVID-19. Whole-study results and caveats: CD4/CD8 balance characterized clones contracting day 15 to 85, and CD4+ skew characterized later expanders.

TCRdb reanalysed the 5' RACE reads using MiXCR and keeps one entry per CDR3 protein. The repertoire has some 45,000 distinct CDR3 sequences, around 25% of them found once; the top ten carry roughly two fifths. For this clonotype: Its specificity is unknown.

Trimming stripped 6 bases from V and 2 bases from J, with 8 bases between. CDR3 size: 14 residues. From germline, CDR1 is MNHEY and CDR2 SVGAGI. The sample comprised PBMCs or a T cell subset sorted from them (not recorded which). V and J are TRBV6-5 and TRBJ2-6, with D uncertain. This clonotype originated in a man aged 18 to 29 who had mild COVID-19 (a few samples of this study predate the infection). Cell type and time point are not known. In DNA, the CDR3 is TGTGCCAGCAGCGGCCCCCCTGGGGCCAACGTCCTGACTTTC. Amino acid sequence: CASSGPPGANVLTF.